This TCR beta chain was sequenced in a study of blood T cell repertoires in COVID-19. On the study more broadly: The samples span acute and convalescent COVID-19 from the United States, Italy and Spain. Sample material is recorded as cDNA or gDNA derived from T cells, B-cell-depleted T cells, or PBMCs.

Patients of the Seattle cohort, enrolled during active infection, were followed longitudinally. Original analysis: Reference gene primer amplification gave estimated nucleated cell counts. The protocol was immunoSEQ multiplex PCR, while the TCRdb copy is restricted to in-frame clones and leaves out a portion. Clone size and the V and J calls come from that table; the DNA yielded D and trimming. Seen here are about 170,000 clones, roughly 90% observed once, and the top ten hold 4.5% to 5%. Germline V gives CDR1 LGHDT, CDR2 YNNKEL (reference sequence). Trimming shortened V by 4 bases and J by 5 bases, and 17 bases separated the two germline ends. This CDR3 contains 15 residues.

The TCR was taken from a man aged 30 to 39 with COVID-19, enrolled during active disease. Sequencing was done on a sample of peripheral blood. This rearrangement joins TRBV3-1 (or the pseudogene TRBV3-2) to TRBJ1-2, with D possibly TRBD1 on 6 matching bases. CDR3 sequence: CASSPRTVGGYGYTF. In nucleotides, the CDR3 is TGTGCCAGCAGCCCGCGGACAGTTGGGGGTTATGGCTACACCTTC.